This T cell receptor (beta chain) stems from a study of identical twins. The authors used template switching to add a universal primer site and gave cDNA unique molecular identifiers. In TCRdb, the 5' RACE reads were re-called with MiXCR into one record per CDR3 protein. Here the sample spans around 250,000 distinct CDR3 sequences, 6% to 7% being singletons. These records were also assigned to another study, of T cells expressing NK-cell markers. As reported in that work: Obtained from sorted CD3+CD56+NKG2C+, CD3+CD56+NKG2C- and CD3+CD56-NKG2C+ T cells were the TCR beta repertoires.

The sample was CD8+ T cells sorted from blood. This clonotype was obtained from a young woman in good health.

DNA of the CDR3: TGCAGCGCTACGACAGGACTCTCCTACGAGCAGTACTTC. Protein product: CSATTGLSYEQYF. This chain uses TRBV29-1 with TRBJ2-7; D might be TRBD1 (6 bases). The CDR3 runs 13 residues. V was clipped by 7 bases and J by 0 bases, with 13 bases between them. CDR1 SQVTM and CDR2 ANQGSEA come from the germline V gene.